This T cell receptor (beta chain) was found in a study of T cells in Graves' hyperthyroidism and ophthalmopathy. Study-level results: Peripheral blood also featured most of the thyroid clonotypes expanded above 0.001. Onset of ophthalmopathy came a median 6.5 months after the model predicted it.

V was shortened by 0 bases and J by 0 bases, with 8 bases between the two germline ends. Germline V CDR1 and CDR2: MGHRA, YSYEKL. The CDR3 totals 15 residues. This clonotype has just a few counts. Its antigen remains unidentified. The TCR beta CDR3 regions underwent amplification using RNA transcripts as the source. The TCR CDR3 first-round RT-PCR relied on the HTBI primer set. One entry per CDR3 protein, called by TCRdb with MiXCR from the multiplex PCR reads. The sample includes some 620,000 distinct CDR3 sequences, about 16% of them seen just once. Disease duration under 2 months; hyperthyroidism patients were aged 18 to 65.

The V and J genes are TRBV4-1 and TRBJ1-1; D unclear. This TCR came from a young woman with Graves' hyperthyroidism. The source material was blood. The CDR3 loop is CASSQDSFMNTEAFF. Written as DNA, the CDR3 is TGCGCCAGCAGCCAAGATTCGTTCATGAACACTGAAGCTTTCTTT.